Listed below are T cell receptor beta chains from one sample, sequenced in a study of long-term antiretroviral therapy in people with HIV. Only in-frame clones appear in the TCRdb table, and some are missing; sequencing was by immunoSEQ multiplex PCR. The repertoire holds tens of thousands of clones, with 86% as singletons. Here the sequenced sample was unsorted PBMCs, taken roughly 2.7 years after starting antiretroviral therapy. These receptors were collected from a man between 40 and 49 years old with HIV. Both conserved end residues are part of each CDR3. Each record gives: D gene, J gene, V gene, clone size, CDR3 protein, CDR3 DNA. D genes are given only for firm matches. Where a row states a size, it is once, few, many or the class of an expanded clone; other rows omit it.

TRBD2	TRBJ2-2	TRBV16	NA	CASSQSSGSNTGELFF	TGTGCCAGCAGCCAATCTAGCGGGAGTAACACCGGGGAGCTGTTTTTT
NA	TRBJ1-5	TRBV30	NA	CAWSPPRTVSNQPQHF	TGTGCCTGGAGTCCACCGCGGACAGTTAGCAATCAGCCCCAGCATTTT
NA	TRBJ2-5	TRBV5-4	once	CASSPVGETQYF	TGTGCCAGCAGCCCGGTTGGGGAGACCCAGTACTTC
TRBD2	TRBJ2-1	TRBV28	NA	CASSRPGTSRFF	TGTGCCAGCAGCCGACCCGGGACTAGCCGGTTCTTC
NA	TRBJ2-7	TRBV19	NA	CASSTRSVSYEQYF	TGTGCCAGTTCCACCCGTTCTGTCTCCTACGAGCAGTACTTC
TRBD2	TRBJ2-7	TRBV18	NA	CASSPGTSGTYEQYF	TGTGCCAGCTCACCCGGGACTAGCGGCACCTACGAGCAGTACTTC
NA	TRBJ2-7	TRBV10-3	NA	CAISQDSYSYEQYF	TGTGCCATCAGCCAAGACTCCTACTCCTACGAGCAGTACTTC
NA	TRBJ2-3	TRBV28	NA	CASSLSGARATQYF	TGTGCCAGCAGTTTATCCGGGGCAAGGGCCACGCAGTATTTT
TRBD1	TRBJ1-1	TRBV19	NA	CASSGHRGLHTEAFF	TGTGCCAGTAGTGGGCACAGGGGACTCCACACTGAAGCTTTCTTT
NA	TRBJ2-5	TRBV4-1	NA	CASSQARGGSQETQYF	TGCGCCAGCAGCCAAGCCCGAGGTGGGTCCCAAGAGACCCAGTACTTC